These T cell receptor beta chains were read from a single sample in a study of blood T cell repertoires in COVID-19. This table comes from immunoSEQ multiplex PCR, and its TCRdb copy is limited to in-frame clones, with some not included. The sample yields under 75,000 clones, 55% to 80% seen once. Material: peripheral blood. The receptors stem from a woman in her 70s with COVID-19, enrolled during active disease. Each CDR3 is given with its conserved first and last residue. D genes are given only for firm matches. Clone size is given for some rows only: seen once, a few or many times, or a class if the clone is expanded.

cdr3_aa: CASSPHRTGANTEAFF; cdr3_nt: TGTGCCAGCAGTCCCCACCGGACAGGGGCGAACACTGAAGCTTTCTTT; d_call: TRBD1; v_call: TRBV27; j_call: TRBJ1-1; clone_size: -
cdr3_aa: CASSQDAGSDYGYTF; cdr3_nt: TGCGCCAGCAGCCAAGATGCAGGGTCTGACTATGGCTACACCTTC; d_call: -; v_call: TRBV4-3; j_call: TRBJ1-2; clone_size: few
cdr3_aa: CASSSSGTGGYEQFF; cdr3_nt: TGCGCCAGCAGCTCCTCCGGGACAGGGGGCTATGAGCAGTTCTTC; d_call: TRBD1; v_call: TRBV5-1; j_call: TRBJ2-1; clone_size: once
cdr3_aa: CASSSRPGQVTEAFF; cdr3_nt: TGTGCCAGCAGTTCCCGACCGGGACAGGTGACTGAAGCTTTCTTT; d_call: TRBD1; v_call: TRBV6-5; j_call: TRBJ1-1; clone_size: -
cdr3_aa: CASSRDSLYGYTF; cdr3_nt: TGTGCCAGCAGTCGGGACAGCCTCTATGGCTACACCTTC; d_call: TRBD1; v_call: TRBV6-2/TRBV6-3; j_call: TRBJ1-2; clone_size: -
cdr3_aa: CASSQEAGSGANVLTF; cdr3_nt: TGCGCCAGCAGCCAAGAAGCGGGCTCGGGGGCCAACGTCCTGACTTTC; d_call: -; v_call: TRBV4-3; j_call: TRBJ2-6; clone_size: -
cdr3_aa: CASSLALFQETQYF; cdr3_nt: TGTGCCAGCAGCTTGGCCTTATTCCAAGAGACCCAGTACTTC; d_call: -; v_call: TRBV5-6; j_call: TRBJ2-5; clone_size: -
cdr3_aa: CASSQKEGAGSPLHF; cdr3_nt: TGTGCCAGCAGCCAGAAAGAGGGGGCTGGTTCACCCCTCCACTTT; d_call: TRBD1; v_call: TRBV7-9; j_call: TRBJ1-6; clone_size: -
cdr3_aa: CASSPLRGPYNEQFF; cdr3_nt: TGTGCCAGCTCACCACTCAGGGGCCCCTACAATGAGCAGTTCTTC; d_call: -; v_call: TRBV18; j_call: TRBJ2-1; clone_size: -
cdr3_aa: CSVAFGLAPGNEQFF; cdr3_nt: TGCAGCGTTGCCTTCGGGCTAGCTCCTGGCAATGAGCAGTTCTTC; d_call: -; v_call: TRBV29-1; j_call: TRBJ2-1; clone_size: few
cdr3_aa: CASSDSPGTDTQYF; cdr3_nt: TGTGCCAGCAGTGACAGTCCGGGAACAGATACGCAGTATTTT; d_call: -; v_call: TRBV6-4; j_call: TRBJ2-3; clone_size: large
cdr3_aa: CASSPTGGNQPQHF; cdr3_nt: TGTGCCAGCAGTCCGACAGGCGGCAATCAGCCCCAGCATTTT; d_call: -; v_call: TRBV6-5; j_call: TRBJ1-5; clone_size: once
cdr3_aa: CASGTGEYNQPQHF; cdr3_nt: TGTGCCAGCGGGACAGGGGAATACAATCAGCCCCAGCATTTT; d_call: TRBD1; v_call: TRBV6-5; j_call: TRBJ1-5; clone_size: -
cdr3_aa: CAVGQGGVQPQHF; cdr3_nt: TGTGCCGTTGGACAGGGGGGGGTTCAGCCCCAGCATTTT; d_call: TRBD1; v_call: TRBV10-3; j_call: TRBJ1-5; clone_size: few
cdr3_aa: CATSRGGGVGTDTQYF; cdr3_nt: TGTGCCACCAGCAGAGGAGGGGGCGTTGGCACAGATACGCAGTATTTT; d_call: TRBD1; v_call: TRBV15; j_call: TRBJ2-3; clone_size: -
cdr3_aa: CASSQDLQGYNQPQHF; cdr3_nt: TGTGCCAGCAGCCAAGACCTACAGGGATACAATCAGCCCCAGCATTTT; d_call: -; v_call: TRBV4-2; j_call: TRBJ1-5; clone_size: -
cdr3_aa: CASSLPARGSDTQYF; cdr3_nt: TGTGCCAGCAGCTTGCCCGCCCGGGGGTCAGATACGCAGTATTTT; d_call: -; v_call: TRBV5-4; j_call: TRBJ2-3; clone_size: -
cdr3_aa: CASSYSGRRVPEAFF; cdr3_nt: TGTGCCAGCAGTTACTCGGGCAGGCGGGTCCCTGAAGCTTTCTTT; d_call: -; v_call: TRBV6-2/TRBV6-3; j_call: TRBJ1-1; clone_size: many
cdr3_aa: CASSLRGQGGNQPQHF; cdr3_nt: TGTGCCAGCAGCTTGAGGGGGCAGGGAGGCAATCAGCCCCAGCATTTT; d_call: TRBD1; v_call: TRBV7-2; j_call: TRBJ1-5; clone_size: -
cdr3_aa: CASSQDPSGGYNEQFF; cdr3_nt: TGTGCCAGCAGCCAAGATCCTAGCGGGGGTTACAATGAGCAGTTCTTC; d_call: TRBD2; v_call: TRBV4-2; j_call: TRBJ2-1; clone_size: -
cdr3_aa: CASSLILAGNTEAFF; cdr3_nt: TGTGCCAGCAGCTTGATACTGGCAGGAAACACTGAAGCTTTCTTT; d_call: -; v_call: TRBV7-2; j_call: TRBJ1-1; clone_size: -
cdr3_aa: CATSGLWGTGELFF; cdr3_nt: TGTGCCACTTCGGGACTTTGGGGAACCGGGGAGCTGTTTTTT; d_call: -; v_call: TRBV6-5; j_call: TRBJ2-2; clone_size: -
cdr3_aa: CASLGGGGSTGELFF; cdr3_nt: TGTGCCAGCCTGGGAGGCGGGGGATCCACCGGGGAGCTGTTTTTT; d_call: TRBD2; v_call: TRBV6-6; j_call: TRBJ2-2; clone_size: -
cdr3_aa: CASSPLRGGNTGELFF; cdr3_nt: TGTGCCAGCAGCCCTTTGAGGGGGGGCAATACCGGGGAGCTGTTTTTT; d_call: -; v_call: TRBV6-2/TRBV6-3; j_call: TRBJ2-2; clone_size: -
cdr3_aa: CASSLVGSGRNNEQFF; cdr3_nt: TGCGCCAGCAGCTTGGTGGGGAGCGGGCGTAACAATGAGCAGTTCTTC; d_call: -; v_call: TRBV5-1; j_call: TRBJ2-1; clone_size: -
cdr3_aa: CASSPWTGANTGELFF; cdr3_nt: TGTGCCAGCAGCCCATGGACAGGAGCGAACACCGGGGAGCTGTTTTTT; d_call: TRBD1; v_call: TRBV7-3; j_call: TRBJ2-2; clone_size: -
cdr3_aa: CASSRRQGAPNTEAFF; cdr3_nt: TGTGCCAGCAGCCGTCGACAGGGGGCCCCCAACACTGAAGCTTTCTTT; d_call: TRBD1; v_call: TRBV3-1/TRBV3-2; j_call: TRBJ1-1; clone_size: few
cdr3_aa: CASSSMDRAGYTF; cdr3_nt: TGTGCCAGCAGCTCCATGGACAGGGCTGGCTACACCTTC; d_call: TRBD1; v_call: TRBV7-2; j_call: TRBJ1-2; clone_size: -
cdr3_aa: CASSIDLASYNEQFF; cdr3_nt: TGTGCCAGTAGTATAGACCTAGCCTCCTACAATGAGCAGTTCTTC; d_call: -; v_call: TRBV19; j_call: TRBJ2-1; clone_size: few
cdr3_aa: CASSITGSGDGYTF; cdr3_nt: TGTGCCAGTAGTATAACTGGGTCGGGAGATGGCTACACCTTC; d_call: -; v_call: TRBV19; j_call: TRBJ1-2; clone_size: -
cdr3_aa: CASSRTGGPTGELFF; cdr3_nt: TGTGCCAGTAGTCGGACAGGGGGTCCCACCGGGGAGCTGTTTTTT; d_call: TRBD1; v_call: TRBV19; j_call: TRBJ2-2; clone_size: few
cdr3_aa: CASSYSRGVENEQFF; cdr3_nt: TGTGCCAGCAGTTACTCCCGCGGGGTTGAAAATGAGCAGTTCTTC; d_call: -; v_call: TRBV6-5; j_call: TRBJ2-1; clone_size: -
cdr3_aa: CASSMSGGSGAGELFF; cdr3_nt: TGTGCCAGTAGTATGTCCGGGGGGAGCGGGGCCGGGGAGCTGTTTTTT; d_call: TRBD2; v_call: TRBV19; j_call: TRBJ2-2; clone_size: -
cdr3_aa: CASSLTLGTRGFNEQFF; cdr3_nt: TGTGCCAGCAGCTTAACTTTGGGGACTAGGGGGTTCAATGAGCAGTTCTTC; d_call: TRBD2; v_call: TRBV7-2; j_call: TRBJ2-1; clone_size: -
cdr3_aa: CASSVGGWHGYTF; cdr3_nt: TGTGCCAGCAGTGTCGGGGGGTGGCATGGCTACACCTTC; d_call: -; v_call: TRBV2; j_call: TRBJ1-2; clone_size: -
cdr3_aa: CASSPSSGGGMNTEAFF; cdr3_nt: TGCGCCAGCAGCCCCTCATCAGGGGGCGGAATGAACACTGAAGCTTTCTTT; d_call: TRBD1; v_call: TRBV4-3; j_call: TRBJ1-1; clone_size: -
cdr3_aa: CASSLGDRDGEQPQHF; cdr3_nt: TGCGCCAGCAGCTTGGGGGACAGGGATGGTGAACAGCCCCAGCATTTT; d_call: TRBD1; v_call: TRBV5-1; j_call: TRBJ1-5; clone_size: -
cdr3_aa: CASSFTGPHMNTEAFF; cdr3_nt: TGTGCCAGCAGTTTCACAGGGCCCCACATGAACACTGAAGCTTTCTTT; d_call: -; v_call: TRBV27; j_call: TRBJ1-1; clone_size: -
cdr3_aa: CASSRGIDAADTIYF; cdr3_nt: TGTGCCAGCAGTAGGGGAATTGATGCGGCGGACACCATATATTTT; d_call: -; v_call: TRBV27; j_call: TRBJ1-3; clone_size: -
cdr3_aa: CASSRGGLYGYTF; cdr3_nt: TGTGCCAGTAGCCGGGGAGGGCTCTATGGCTACACCTTC; d_call: -; v_call: TRBV19; j_call: TRBJ1-2; clone_size: many
cdr3_aa: CASSLDGRPNTEAFF; cdr3_nt: TGCGCCAGCAGCTTGGATGGGAGGCCGAACACTGAAGCTTTCTTT; d_call: -; v_call: TRBV5-1; j_call: TRBJ1-1; clone_size: -
cdr3_aa: CASSLFGTRTYTEAFF; cdr3_nt: TGTGCCAGCAGCCTCTTCGGGACTAGGACTTACACTGAAGCTTTCTTT; d_call: -; v_call: TRBV3-1/TRBV3-2; j_call: TRBJ1-1; clone_size: -
cdr3_aa: CASSLRGGGRPKNIQYF; cdr3_nt: TGTGCCAGCAGCCTCCGTGGGGGCGGGAGACCAAAAAACATTCAGTACTTC; d_call: -; v_call: TRBV7-3; j_call: TRBJ2-4; clone_size: -
cdr3_aa: CASSYTSNTGELFF; cdr3_nt: TGTGCCAGCAGTTACACGTCGAACACCGGGGAGCTGTTTTTT; d_call: -; v_call: TRBV2; j_call: TRBJ2-2; clone_size: -
cdr3_aa: CASSSTELGGYTF; cdr3_nt: TGTGCCAGCAGCTCGACAGAGTTAGGAGGCTACACCTTC; d_call: -; v_call: TRBV7-6; j_call: TRBJ1-2; clone_size: -